This T cell receptor (beta chain) came from a study of cytomegalovirus exposure and HLA in healthy donors. Study findings and constraints: Rates of TCR association differed by HLA locus in a later analysis, with DRB1 highest and HLA-C lowest. Analyses of presence and absence presupposed an approximately uniform sequencing depth across donors. TCR beta chains numbering about 160 were designated cytomegalovirus-associated. Previous analysis showed most TCR beta V segments were productive about 90% or about 30% of the time.

On this clone itself: Its antigen is unidentified.

The PCR was carried out with 60 Vbeta primers and 13 Jbeta primers. TCRdb keeps only in-frame clones here, not all; method: immunoSEQ multiplex PCR. The data contain under 130,000 clones, 79% of them singletons. CDR1 and CDR2 (germline): ENHRY, SYGVKD. The trim removed 6 bases at V and 3 bases at J, leaving 8 bases unmatched. The CDR3 loop spans 15 amino acids. The sample taken for sequencing was PBMCs. The J gene is TRBJ2-7, the V gene TRBV10-3; 10 nucleotides align to TRBD1. This TCR came from a woman aged 40-49 years in good health and CMV-seronegative. CDR3 amino acids: CAISPAGTGDYEQYF. Written as DNA, the CDR3 is TGTGCCATCAGCCCTGCCGGGACAGGGGACTACGAGCAGTACTTC.